This T cell receptor (beta chain) was recovered during a study of blood T cell repertoires in COVID-19. Study background: T cells, B-cell-depleted T cells, or PBMCs provided the cDNA or gDNA that served as material.

This clone has only one observation. Authors' data handling: Cell counts per sample came from amplifying reference gene primers. Sequencing used immunoSEQ multiplex PCR; TCRdb keeps in-frame clones, though not all of them. V, J and clone size are taken as reported in that table, and D and trimming were inferred from the DNA itself. The top ten clones hold approximately 5.5% of a sample with 150,000 to 200,000 clones, 70% to 90% of them seen once. The sequence derives from a man in his forties or fifties with active or convalescent COVID-19. The sample consisted of peripheral blood.

CDR3 coding DNA: TGTGCCAGCAGTGAAGACGCGGGACAGGACTCTGGGGCCAACGTCCTGACTTTC. Its translation is CASSEDAGQDSGANVLTF. V usage is TRBV2 and J usage is TRBJ2-6; 8 positions agree with TRBD1. V gave up 1 base and J gave up 0 bases; unmatched junction bases: 5. Germline CDR1 is SNHLY and CDR2 is FYNNEI. This CDR3 has 18 amino acids.